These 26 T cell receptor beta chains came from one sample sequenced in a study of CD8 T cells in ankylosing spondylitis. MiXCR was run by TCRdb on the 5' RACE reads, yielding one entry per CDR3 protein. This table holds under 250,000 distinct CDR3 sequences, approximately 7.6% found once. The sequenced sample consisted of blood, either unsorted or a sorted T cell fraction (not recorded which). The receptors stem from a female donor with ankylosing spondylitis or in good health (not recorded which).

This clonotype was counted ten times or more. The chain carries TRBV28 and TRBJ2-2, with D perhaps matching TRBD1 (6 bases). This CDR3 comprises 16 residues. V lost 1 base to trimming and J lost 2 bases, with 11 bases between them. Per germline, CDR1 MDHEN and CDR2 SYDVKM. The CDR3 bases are TGTGCCAGCAGTTTATTATCACAGGGCAACACCGGGGAGCTGTTTTTT. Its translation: CASSLLSQGNTGELFF.

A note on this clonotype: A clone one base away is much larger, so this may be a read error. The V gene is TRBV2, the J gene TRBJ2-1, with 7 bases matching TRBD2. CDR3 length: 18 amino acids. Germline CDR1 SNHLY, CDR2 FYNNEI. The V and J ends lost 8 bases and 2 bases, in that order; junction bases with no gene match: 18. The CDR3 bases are TGTGCCAGCTGTTTGGCCCCGGGGCTAGCGGCCCCCTACAATGAGCAGTTCTTC. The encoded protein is CASCLAPGLAAPYNEQFF.

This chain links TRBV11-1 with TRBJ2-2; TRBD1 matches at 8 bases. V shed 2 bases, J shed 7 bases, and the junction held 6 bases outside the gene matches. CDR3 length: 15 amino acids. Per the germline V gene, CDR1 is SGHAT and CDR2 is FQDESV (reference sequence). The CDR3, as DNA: TGTGCCAGCAGCTTACTCGCAGGGGGCGACGGGGAGCTGTTTTTT. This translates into CASSLLAGGDGELFF.

The CDR3 here is CASSPGPRSYEQYF. The CDR3, as DNA: TGTGCCAGCTCACCAGGGCCCCGTTCCTACGAGCAGTACTTC. The chain uses TRBV18 and TRBJ2-7; D unresolved. The V end was cut by 2 bases, the J end by 1 base, with 9 bases between. This CDR3 region has 14 residues. Germline V gene lookup returns CDR1 KGHSH and CDR2 LQKENI.

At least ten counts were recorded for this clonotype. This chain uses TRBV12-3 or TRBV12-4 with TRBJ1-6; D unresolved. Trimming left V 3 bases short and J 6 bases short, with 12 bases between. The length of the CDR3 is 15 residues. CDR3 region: CASSLGQDSNSPLHF. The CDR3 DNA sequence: TGTGCCAGCAGTTTGGGTCAGGACTCTAATTCACCCCTCCACTTT.

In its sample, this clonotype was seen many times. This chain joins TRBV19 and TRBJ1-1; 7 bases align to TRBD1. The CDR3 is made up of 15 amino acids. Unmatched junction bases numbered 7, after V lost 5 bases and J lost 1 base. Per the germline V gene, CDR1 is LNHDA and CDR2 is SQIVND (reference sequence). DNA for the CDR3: TGTGCCAGTAGTGGGATCGGGACAGCGAACACTGAAGCTTTCTTT. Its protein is CASSGIGTANTEAFF.

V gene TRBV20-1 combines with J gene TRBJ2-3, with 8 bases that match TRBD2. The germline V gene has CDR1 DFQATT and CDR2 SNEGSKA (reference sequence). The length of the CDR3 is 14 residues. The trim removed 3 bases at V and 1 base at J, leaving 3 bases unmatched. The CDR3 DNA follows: TGCAGTGCTAGCAGCGGGAGACGCACAGATACGCAGTATTTT. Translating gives CSASSGRRTDTQYF.

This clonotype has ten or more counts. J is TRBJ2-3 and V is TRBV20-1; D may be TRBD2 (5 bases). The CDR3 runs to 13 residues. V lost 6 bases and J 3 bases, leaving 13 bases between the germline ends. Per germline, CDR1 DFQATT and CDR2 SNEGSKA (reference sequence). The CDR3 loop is CSADPRGTDTQYF. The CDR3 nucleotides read TGCAGTGCGGACCCTAGAGGGACAGATACGCAGTATTTT.

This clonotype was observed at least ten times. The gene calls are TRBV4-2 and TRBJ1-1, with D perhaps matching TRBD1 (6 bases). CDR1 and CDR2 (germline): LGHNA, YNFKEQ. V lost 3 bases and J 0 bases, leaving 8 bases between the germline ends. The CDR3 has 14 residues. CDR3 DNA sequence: TGTGCCAGCAGCCATGGGGGCCTGAACACTGAAGCTTTCTTT. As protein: CASSHGGLNTEAFF.

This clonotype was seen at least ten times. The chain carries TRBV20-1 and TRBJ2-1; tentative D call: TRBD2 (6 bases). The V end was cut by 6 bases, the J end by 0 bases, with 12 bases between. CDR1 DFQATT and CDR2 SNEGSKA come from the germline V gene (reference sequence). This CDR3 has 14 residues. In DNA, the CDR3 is TGCAGTGCCCCCCTCGGGAGCTCCTACAATGAGCAGTTCTTC. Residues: CSAPLGSSYNEQFF.

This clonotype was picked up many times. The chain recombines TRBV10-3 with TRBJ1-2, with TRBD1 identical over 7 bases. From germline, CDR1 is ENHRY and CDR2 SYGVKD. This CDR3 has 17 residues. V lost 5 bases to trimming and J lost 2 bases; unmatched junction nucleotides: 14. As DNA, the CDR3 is TGTGCCATCAGTTTACAGGGGCCGGCGGCCGAAAACTATGGCTACACCTTC. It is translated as CAISLQGPAAENYGYTF.

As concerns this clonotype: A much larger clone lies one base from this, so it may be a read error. CDR3 DNA: TGTGCCATCAGTGAGCCCGATGAGCAGTTCTTC. Translation: CAISEPDEQFF. This chain uses TRBV10-3 with TRBJ2-1; the D is unclear. Germline CDR1 reads ENHRY; CDR2 reads SYGVKD. This CDR3 comprises 11 residues. Trimming stripped 2 bases from V and 8 bases from J, with 4 bases between.

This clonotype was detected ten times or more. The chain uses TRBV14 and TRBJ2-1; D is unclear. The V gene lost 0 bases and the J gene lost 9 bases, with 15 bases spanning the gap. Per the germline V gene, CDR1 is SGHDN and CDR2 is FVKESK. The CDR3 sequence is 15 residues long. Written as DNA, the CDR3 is TGTGCCAGCAGCCAAGATCTCACCGATCATCTTGAGCAGTTCTTC. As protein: CASSQDLTDHLEQFF.

CDR3 region: CASSQRTGPSTDTQYF. CDR3 DNA: TGTGCCAGCAGTCAAAGGACAGGACCTAGCACAGATACGCAGTATTTT. This chain uses TRBV6-1 with TRBJ2-3; 7 nucleotides line up with TRBD1. This CDR3 has 16 residues. V lost 5 bases and J lost 0; bases outside the gene matches: 8. The germline gives CDR1 MNHNS, CDR2 SASEGT.

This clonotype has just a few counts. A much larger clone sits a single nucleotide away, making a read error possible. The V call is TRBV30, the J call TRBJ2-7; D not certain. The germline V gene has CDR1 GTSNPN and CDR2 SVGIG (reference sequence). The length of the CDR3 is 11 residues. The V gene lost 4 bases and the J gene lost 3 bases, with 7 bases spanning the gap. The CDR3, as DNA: TGTGCCTGGACTGACGGCTACGAGCAGTACTTC. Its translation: CAWTDGYEQYF.

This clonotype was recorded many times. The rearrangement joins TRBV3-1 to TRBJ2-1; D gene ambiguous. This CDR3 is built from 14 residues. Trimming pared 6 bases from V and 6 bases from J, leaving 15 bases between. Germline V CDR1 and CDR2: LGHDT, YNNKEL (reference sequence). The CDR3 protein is CASSPRVPGNEQFF. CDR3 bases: TGTGCCAGCAGTCCTCGGGTACCGGGCAATGAGCAGTTCTTC.

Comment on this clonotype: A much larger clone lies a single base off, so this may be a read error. The CDR3 nucleotides are TGCGCCAGCACTTCCCCGGGACAGAGCAATCAGCCCCAGTATTTT. Translating gives CASTSPGQSNQPQYF. V usage is TRBV23-1 and J usage is TRBJ1-5; the match to TRBD1 covers 7 bases. The J call may be wrong; the DNA end is better matched by TRBJ2-3. TRBV23-1 is designated an ORF whose function remains uncertain. CDR3 length: 15 residues.

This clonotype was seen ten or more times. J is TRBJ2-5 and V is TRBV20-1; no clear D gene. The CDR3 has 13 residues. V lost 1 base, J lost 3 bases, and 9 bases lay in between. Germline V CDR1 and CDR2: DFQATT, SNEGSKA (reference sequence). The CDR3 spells CSARALNKETQYF. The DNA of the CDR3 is TGCAGTGCTAGAGCCTTGAATAAAGAGACCCAGTACTTC.

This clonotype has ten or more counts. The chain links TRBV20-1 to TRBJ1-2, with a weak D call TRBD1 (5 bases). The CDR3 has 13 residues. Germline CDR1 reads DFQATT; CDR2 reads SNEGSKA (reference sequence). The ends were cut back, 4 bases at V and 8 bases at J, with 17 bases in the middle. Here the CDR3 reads CSAKGSAGIGYTF. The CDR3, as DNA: TGCAGTGCTAAAGGTTCGGCAGGGATCGGCTACACCTTC.

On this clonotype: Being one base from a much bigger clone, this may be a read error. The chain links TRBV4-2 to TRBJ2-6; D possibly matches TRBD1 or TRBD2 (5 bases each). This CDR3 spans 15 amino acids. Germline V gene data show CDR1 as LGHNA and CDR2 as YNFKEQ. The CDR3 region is CASSPRGGGTNVLTF. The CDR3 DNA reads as TGTGCCAGCAGCCCTCGGGGCGGTGGGACCAACGTCCTGACTTTC.

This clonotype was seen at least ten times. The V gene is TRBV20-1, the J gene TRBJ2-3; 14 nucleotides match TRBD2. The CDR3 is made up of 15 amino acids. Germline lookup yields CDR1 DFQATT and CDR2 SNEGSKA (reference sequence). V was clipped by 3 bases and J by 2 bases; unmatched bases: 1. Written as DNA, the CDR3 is TGCAGTGCTAGGGGACTAGCGGGAGCCACAGATACGCAGTATTTT. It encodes CSARGLAGATDTQYF.

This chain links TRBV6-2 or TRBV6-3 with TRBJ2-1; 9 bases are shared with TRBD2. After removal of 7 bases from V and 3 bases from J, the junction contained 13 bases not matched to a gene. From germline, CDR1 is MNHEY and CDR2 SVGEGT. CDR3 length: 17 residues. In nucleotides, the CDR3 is TGTGCCAGCAACCCACCCGGGACTAGCCCCGTCTACAATGAGCAGTTCTTC. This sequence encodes CASNPPGTSPVYNEQFF.

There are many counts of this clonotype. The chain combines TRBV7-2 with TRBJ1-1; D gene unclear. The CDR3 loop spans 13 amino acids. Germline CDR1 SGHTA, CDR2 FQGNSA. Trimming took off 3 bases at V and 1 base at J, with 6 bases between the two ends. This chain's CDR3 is CASSLGWNTEAFF. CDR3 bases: TGTGCCAGCAGCTTGGGGTGGAACACTGAAGCTTTCTTT.

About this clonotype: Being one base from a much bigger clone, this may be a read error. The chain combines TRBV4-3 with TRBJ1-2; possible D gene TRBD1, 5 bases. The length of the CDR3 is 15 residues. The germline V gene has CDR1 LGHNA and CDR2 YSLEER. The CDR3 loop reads CGSSQESGIRAGYTF. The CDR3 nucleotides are TGCGGCAGCAGCCAAGAGTCAGGGATCCGTGCGGGCTACACCTTC.

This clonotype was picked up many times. DNA for the CDR3: TGCAGTACTGAGTTTGTGAGCTCCTACGAGCAGTACTTC. Translated: CSTEFVSSYEQYF. The rearrangement uses TRBV20-1 and TRBJ2-7; no clear D gene. The CDR3 extends over 13 amino acids. V dropped 8 bases and J dropped 0 bases, with 14 bases sitting between them. In germline, CDR1 is DFQATT, CDR2 SNEGSKA (reference sequence).

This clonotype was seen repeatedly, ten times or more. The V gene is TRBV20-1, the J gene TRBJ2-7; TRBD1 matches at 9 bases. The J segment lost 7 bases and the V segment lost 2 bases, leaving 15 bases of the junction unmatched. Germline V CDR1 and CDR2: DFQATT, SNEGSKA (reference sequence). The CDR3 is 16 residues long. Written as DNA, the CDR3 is TGCAGTGCTAGACCTAACCAACTGGGACAGGGAGGGGAGCAGTACTTC. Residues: CSARPNQLGQGGEQYF.